Described below is a single TCR beta chain sequence and its context. In its sample, this clonotype comes out as medium-sized (0.01 to 0.1%). The target of this receptor is not known. No much larger clonotype is one base removed from it; base qualities were not supplied. The sample is drawn from a study of naive and memory T cell subsets (dated by TCRdb to 2015 to 2018). Regarding the research as a whole: The figure summarizing these samples reported about 10 blood donors, 7 tuberculin skin test biopsies and 3 saline control biopsies. Skin biopsies were taken from tuberculin skin test sites or from saline-injected control sites and were processed for RNA extraction as described before. PCR2 was typically performed as a SYBR Green qPCR that was stopped at a set threshold, although end-point PCR (roughly 6 cycles) could be used instead for low-input samples.

Preparation of the library involved UMI-ligation and nested PCR. The ligated cDNA was amplified in four rounds of PCR with nested alpha and beta constant region primers together with the SP2 primer. For the blood and skin samples, reverse transcription of TCR RNA was done with SuperScript IV along with alpha and beta constant region primers. An oligonucleotide carrying the Illumina SP2 primer and a UMI was ligated to the 3' end of the cDNA by means of T4 RNA ligase 1. The 12-nucleotide UMI consisted of two random hexamers with an eight-base spacer between the hexamers to prevent hairpin formation. From the second PCR onward, TCR alpha and beta chain libraries were processed separately and dual indexed for multiplexing. After pooling, the indexed libraries were analyzed by capillary electrophoresis and sequenced on either an Illumina MiSeq or NextSeq. Libraries were spiked with PhiX DNA at about 5-7.5% so that base diversity was increased and cluster recognition was improved. The paper's data handling went like this. Demultiplexor took UMIs from read 2, joined the UMIs to the TCR sequence from read 1, and separated reads according to sample indices. Decombinator identified V and J genes and V-J junctions, assigning each TCR a five-part identifier including V and J deletions. Collapsinator relied on UMIs to correct both sequencing errors and PCR amplification heterogeneity, producing a UMI-based abundance for each TCR. CDR3Translator turned identifiers into nucleotide sequence, translated the nucleotide sequence into amino acids, and pulled out CDR3 regions based on terminal motifs. Error-corrected counts of alpha and beta TCRs from blood and skin were compared after being normalized to the amount of input RNA. Clones were called with MiXCR by TCRdb after fastp trimmed the public reads at Q25, and only in-frame beta chains were retained. Rows are unified per CDR3 protein, each entry keeping the most common DNA and genes. It is TCRdb's table, rather than the study itself, that gives the V and J calls and clone size. The sample includes over 11,000 distinct CDR3 sequences, with about 5% observed a single time. Around 7.5% of the sample is in the top ten clones.

Trimming removed 5 bases from V and 6 bases from J, leaving 11 bases between the germline ends. Measured from the cysteine to the phenylalanine, the CDR3 is 13 residues long. Here the CDR3 DNA is all that survives: 39 bases in frame from base 1. Looking up the germline V gene yields CDR1 SGHTA and CDR2 FQGNSA. The sample's treatment or condition, from its label and the paper: skin biopsy from PPD injection site in Mantoux-positive individual. A robust, sensitive protocol for the amplification, sequencing and analysis of TCRs was described in the study, in which 3' ligation of a UMI-containing oligonucleotide to TCR cDNA was used. In individuals with a positive Mantoux test, tuberculin skin test biopsies were taken from sites that had been injected with PPD. Total RNA was used without cell sorting and was treated with RQ1 DNase before reverse transcription, with a target input of roughly 1 to 1,100 ng. To check how robust the pipeline was in samples where T cells make up a minority population, libraries were built from skin biopsies and whole blood.

Findings and caveats that apply to the study as a whole: The larger number of TCRs at tuberculin skin test sites was interpreted as T cell infiltration of a delayed type IV hypersensitivity reaction. TCR sequences were reportedly recovered from both skin biopsy types, with far more TCRs at tuberculin skin test sites. The RNA-based method was acknowledged as potentially sensitive to TCR transcript changes with T cell activation and differentiation. Details of skin biopsy collection and RNA processing were not given in the paper but were referenced to earlier studies.

Material: skin, obtained from a tuberculin skin test site. The chain is encoded by TRBV7-2 joined to TRBJ2-1, and TRBD2 may be the D gene, going by 5 matching bases. The sequence was obtained from an adult in good health. The sequenced DNA: TGTGCCAGCAGCCCGGGGTGGAGCAATGAGCAGTTCTTC. Its coded protein is CASSPGWSNEQFF.